Listed below are T cell receptor beta chains from one sample, sequenced in a study of post-analysis software for immune sequencing data. TCRdb reprocessed the PCR reads with MiXCR, giving one entry per CDR3 protein. The sample holds 160,000 or so distinct CDR3 sequences, around 34% seen once. This material consisted of blood, taken after autologous hematopoietic stem cell transplantation. The source is a girl under 18 with multiple sclerosis. Both conserved end residues are part of each CDR3. Each record gives: clone size, V gene, D gene, J gene, CDR3 DNA, CDR3 protein. A D gene is named only where the DNA matches it firmly. Clone size is not always given. Where it is, it says once, few, many or a class for expanded clones.

clone_size: -
v_call: TRBV20-1
d_call: -
j_call: TRBJ2-1
cdr3_nt: TGCAGTGCTAGACGGCAGGGCATCTACAATGAGCAGTTCTTC
cdr3_aa: CSARRQGIYNEQFF

clone_size: few
v_call: TRBV21-1
d_call: -
j_call: TRBJ2-1
cdr3_nt: TGTGCCAGCAGCAAAGATGACAGCGGGAGGGCCCTAGGGTACAATGAGCAGTTCTTC
cdr3_aa: CASSKDDSGRALGYNEQFF

clone_size: -
v_call: TRBV29-1
d_call: -
j_call: TRBJ2-5
cdr3_nt: TGCAGCGTTGAAGAGGGACATGGGATGAAAGAGACCCAGTACTTC
cdr3_aa: CSVEEGHGMKETQYF

clone_size: few
v_call: TRBV7-2
d_call: -
j_call: TRBJ2-4
cdr3_nt: TGTGCCAGCACCCGTGGAGGGGTGGGGGACATTCAGTACTTC
cdr3_aa: CASTRGGVGDIQYF

clone_size: few
v_call: TRBV12-3/TRBV12-4
d_call: -
j_call: TRBJ2-1
cdr3_nt: TGTGCCAGCAGCCCCCTACAATACAATGAGCAGTTCTTC
cdr3_aa: CASSPLQYNEQFF

clone_size: -
v_call: TRBV5-1
d_call: TRBD1
j_call: TRBJ2-1
cdr3_nt: TGCGCCAGCATAGGACAGGGGCTCTACAATGAGCAGTTCTTC
cdr3_aa: CASIGQGLYNEQFF

clone_size: -
v_call: TRBV30
d_call: -
j_call: TRBJ1-2
cdr3_nt: TGTGCCTGGAACTGGGCGGATGGCTACACCTTC
cdr3_aa: CAWNWADGYTF

clone_size: -
v_call: TRBV12-3/TRBV12-4
d_call: -
j_call: TRBJ1-4
cdr3_nt: TGTGCCAGCAGTTCTACCACGAGGGGGGAAAAACTGTTTTTT
cdr3_aa: CASSSTTRGEKLFF

clone_size: few
v_call: TRBV9
d_call: -
j_call: TRBJ2-3
cdr3_nt: TGTGCCAGCAGCGTAGCGCCAGGCACAGATACGCAGTATTTT
cdr3_aa: CASSVAPGTDTQYF

clone_size: once
v_call: TRBV21-1
d_call: -
j_call: TRBJ1-1
cdr3_nt: TGTGCCAGCAGGACGGGGCAGAATGTAATGAACACTGAAGCTTTCTTT
cdr3_aa: CASRTGQNVMNTEAFF

clone_size: -
v_call: TRBV20-1
d_call: TRBD2
j_call: TRBJ2-7
cdr3_nt: TGCAGTGCTAGTCTTAGCGGGACGGGTGAGCAGTACTTC
cdr3_aa: CSASLSGTGEQYF

clone_size: few
v_call: TRBV3-1
d_call: -
j_call: TRBJ2-7
cdr3_nt: TGTGCCAGCAGCCAAGCCAGCGTAGGAGGCTACGAGCAGTACTTC
cdr3_aa: CASSQASVGGYEQYF

clone_size: -
v_call: TRBV7-6
d_call: TRBD2
j_call: TRBJ2-6
cdr3_nt: TGTGCCAGCAGCTTAGGGAGCGGGGCTGGGGCCAACGTCCTGACTTTC
cdr3_aa: CASSLGSGAGANVLTF

clone_size: -
v_call: TRBV29-1
d_call: -
j_call: TRBJ2-7
cdr3_nt: TGCAGCGGGGTCAGCAGCTACGAGCAGTACTTC
cdr3_aa: CSGVSSYEQYF

clone_size: few
v_call: TRBV20-1
d_call: -
j_call: TRBJ2-1
cdr3_nt: TGCAGTGCTAGAAGGCAGGGGGCGGGAGGATCCTACAATGAGCAGTTCTTC
cdr3_aa: CSARRQGAGGSYNEQFF

clone_size: few
v_call: TRBV12-3/TRBV12-4
d_call: -
j_call: TRBJ2-5
cdr3_nt: TGTGCCAGCAGTTTAGGGTGGCGGGGGCGAGAGACCCAGTACTTC
cdr3_aa: CASSLGWRGRETQYF

clone_size: -
v_call: TRBV6-2/TRBV6-3
d_call: -
j_call: TRBJ2-1
cdr3_nt: TGTGCCAGCAGTTACTCGGCGGGAAGCTCCTACAATGAGCAGTTCTTC
cdr3_aa: CASSYSAGSSYNEQFF

clone_size: many
v_call: TRBV27
d_call: TRBD2
j_call: TRBJ2-1
cdr3_nt: TGTGCCAGCAGGGAGGCCCCGGGACTAGCGTTCTACAATGAGCAGTTCTTC
cdr3_aa: CASREAPGLAFYNEQFF

clone_size: -
v_call: TRBV5-1
d_call: TRBD1
j_call: TRBJ2-7
cdr3_nt: TGCGCCAGCAGCTTGTCGACAGGGCAAGGCTACGAGCAGTACTTC
cdr3_aa: CASSLSTGQGYEQYF

clone_size: -
v_call: TRBV10-3
d_call: -
j_call: TRBJ2-1
cdr3_nt: TGTGCCATCAGTCCCCGGGATGTCAATGAGCAGTTCTTC
cdr3_aa: CAISPRDVNEQFF

clone_size: -
v_call: TRBV20-1
d_call: -
j_call: TRBJ2-3
cdr3_nt: TGCAGTGCTAGAGATTGGGGAGTTGTGAGCACAGATACGCAGTATTTT
cdr3_aa: CSARDWGVVSTDTQYF

clone_size: -
v_call: TRBV15
d_call: -
j_call: TRBJ2-1
cdr3_nt: TGTGCCACCAGCAGAGAGGGCGCGGGACCAGGCAATGAGCAGTTCTTC
cdr3_aa: CATSREGAGPGNEQFF

clone_size: many
v_call: TRBV5-1
d_call: -
j_call: TRBJ2-1
cdr3_nt: TGCGCCAGCAGCTTGGGGTTACGGCAGGGCGGATACAATGAGCAGTTCTTC
cdr3_aa: CASSLGLRQGGYNEQFF

clone_size: many
v_call: TRBV29-1
d_call: -
j_call: TRBJ2-7
cdr3_nt: TGCAGCGTTGGACATCACAGCTCCTACGAGCAGTACTTC
cdr3_aa: CSVGHHSSYEQYF

clone_size: few
v_call: TRBV11-2
d_call: TRBD2
j_call: TRBJ2-1
cdr3_nt: TGTGCCAGCAGCCGCAACCCTACTAGCGGCAATGAGCAGTTCTTC
cdr3_aa: CASSRNPTSGNEQFF

clone_size: few
v_call: TRBV7-9
d_call: -
j_call: TRBJ2-3
cdr3_nt: TGTGCCAGCCTAGCCGTTACAGATACGCAGTATTTT
cdr3_aa: CASLAVTDTQYF

clone_size: once
v_call: TRBV25-1
d_call: TRBD1
j_call: TRBJ2-3
cdr3_nt: TGTGCCAGGAAGGACAGGGGGCGCGAAGATACGCAGTATTTT
cdr3_aa: CARKDRGREDTQYF

clone_size: -
v_call: TRBV2
d_call: -
j_call: TRBJ1-4
cdr3_nt: TGTGCCAGCAGGCCAGAACCGGGACTCGCGGAAAAACTGTTTTTT
cdr3_aa: CASRPEPGLAEKLFF

clone_size: -
v_call: TRBV6-1
d_call: -
j_call: TRBJ1-1
cdr3_nt: TGTGCCAGCAGTGAACTGGGGATTGGGGCTTTCTTT
cdr3_aa: CASSELGIGAFF

clone_size: many
v_call: TRBV4-3
d_call: -
j_call: TRBJ2-5
cdr3_nt: TGCGCCAGCAGCCAAGGAGCAGAGGCAGGGAAGGAGACCCAGTACTTC
cdr3_aa: CASSQGAEAGKETQYF

clone_size: many
v_call: TRBV4-3
d_call: -
j_call: TRBJ2-3
cdr3_nt: TGCGCCAGCAGCCACCTAGGAGCGGAACCGGATACGCAGTATTTT
cdr3_aa: CASSHLGAEPDTQYF

clone_size: -
v_call: TRBV5-5
d_call: TRBD1
j_call: TRBJ2-1
cdr3_nt: TGTGCCAGCTCAAGGGACAGCGCGATGTGGAATGAGCAGTTCTTC
cdr3_aa: CASSRDSAMWNEQFF

clone_size: -
v_call: TRBV6-2/TRBV6-3
d_call: TRBD1
j_call: TRBJ2-1
cdr3_nt: TGTGCCAGCTCTAGTTCTGGGACAGGCGGTACGGGTTTCGATGAGCAGTTCTTC
cdr3_aa: CASSSSGTGGTGFDEQFF

clone_size: many
v_call: TRBV7-8
d_call: -
j_call: TRBJ2-3
cdr3_nt: TGTGCCAGCAGCTTAGGGCCACTACCCGGTACAGATACGCAGTATTTT
cdr3_aa: CASSLGPLPGTDTQYF

clone_size: -
v_call: TRBV12-3/TRBV12-4
d_call: -
j_call: TRBJ2-1
cdr3_nt: TGTGCCAGCAGTTTTGGGCAGGGGACTGAGCAGTTCTTC
cdr3_aa: CASSFGQGTEQFF

clone_size: -
v_call: TRBV6-6
d_call: -
j_call: TRBJ2-1
cdr3_nt: TGTGCCAGCAGTAAAAACTCCGGGAATGAGCAGTTCTTC
cdr3_aa: CASSKNSGNEQFF

clone_size: few
v_call: TRBV6-2/TRBV6-3
d_call: -
j_call: TRBJ2-1
cdr3_nt: TGTGCCAGCTCCTTGACCGGCGTGGACAATGAGCAGTTCTTC
cdr3_aa: CASSLTGVDNEQFF

clone_size: few
v_call: TRBV9
d_call: -
j_call: TRBJ2-1
cdr3_nt: TGTGCCAGCAGCGTAGCGGCTAGCTTGAGCTCCTACAATGAGCAGTTCTTC
cdr3_aa: CASSVAASLSSYNEQFF

clone_size: -
v_call: TRBV7-6
d_call: -
j_call: TRBJ1-5
cdr3_nt: TGTGCCAGCAGCTTAGGACCGCCGAATAATCAGCCCCAGCATTTT
cdr3_aa: CASSLGPPNNQPQHF

clone_size: few
v_call: TRBV7-6
d_call: -
j_call: TRBJ2-6
cdr3_nt: TGTGCCAGCAGCCTTCCGACAGACAGGAGCTCTGGGGCCAACGTCCTGACTTTC
cdr3_aa: CASSLPTDRSSGANVLTF